Below are 9 T cell receptor beta chains sequenced from a single sample in a study of beta chain features in type 1 diabetes. Findings of the study overall: A moderate, significant TCRB CDR3 shortening appeared in type 1 diabetes across four CD4+ subsets.

Their target antigens are unknown. The sequenced template was cDNA made from the entire isolated RNA. Sequencing used immunoSEQ multiplex PCR; TCRdb keeps in-frame clones, though not all of them. The sample lists over 200,000 clones, around 9.9% occurring once. Source material: naive CD4+ T cells from blood. These receptors originate from a man between 25 and 39 years old with type 1 diabetes.

Only a few counts were recorded for this clone. The chain's CDR3 is CASSLSEGSREQFF. Here the CDR3 DNA reads TGTGCCAGCTCACTCTCGGAGGGTTCAAGAGAGCAGTTCTTC. The chain joins TRBV18 to TRBJ2-1; D may be TRBD2 (6 bases). Trimming left V 4 bases short and J 10 bases short, with 17 bases between. The CDR3 is made up of 14 amino acids. The germline gives CDR1 KGHSH, CDR2 LQKENI.

The genes are TRBV7-2 and TRBJ2-5, with 7 bases identical to TRBD2. CDR1 is SGHTA and CDR2 is FQGNSA in the germline V gene. The CDR3 contains 14 residues. Unmatched junction bases numbered 4, after V lost 5 bases and J lost 1 base. The chain's CDR3 is CASSRSGAQETQYF. In DNA form, the CDR3 reads TGTGCCAGCAGCCGGAGCGGGGCCCAAGAGACCCAGTACTTC.

The chain is built from TRBV19 and TRBJ1-6, with TRBD1 matching over 7 bases. V dropped 4 bases and J dropped 5; count of bases not matched to a gene: 8. The CDR3 is 16 amino acids. In germline, CDR1 is LNHDA, CDR2 SQIVND (reference sequence). This CDR3 reads CASSSGQVLHNSPLHF. CDR3 in DNA: TGTGCCAGTAGTAGCGGACAGGTCCTTCATAATTCACCCCTCCACTTT.

The rearrangement joins TRBV11-2 to TRBJ2-2; the D is unclear. The CDR3 sequence is 13 residues long. The V gene lost 5 bases and the J gene lost 2 bases, with 6 bases spanning the gap. Germline CDR1 is SGHAT and CDR2 is FQNNGV. CDR3 protein: CASSAQNTGELFF. In nucleotides, the CDR3 is TGTGCCAGCAGCGCACAAAACACCGGGGAGCTGTTTTTT. Together with reference TRBV11-2 and TRBJ2-2, the CDR3 gives the full variable domain: EAGVAQSPRYKIIEKRQSVAFWCNPISGHATLYWYQQILGQGPKLLIQFQNNGVVDDSQLPKDRFSAERLKGVDSTLKIQPAKLEDSAVYLCASSAQNTGELFFGEGSRLTVL.

The V gene is TRBV7-9, the J gene TRBJ2-1; D gene unclear. The V and J ends lost 8 bases and 10 bases respectively, with 9 bases between them. The germline CDR1 and CDR2 sequences are SEHNR and FQNEAQ (reference sequence). This CDR3 is built from 10 residues. In nucleotides, the CDR3 is TGTGCCAGCTCTGGGCTAGAGCAGTTCTTC. Translated, it gives CASSGLEQFF.

This clone was counted between two and nine times. The chain employs TRBV18 and TRBJ2-3, with D perhaps TRBD1 (5 bases). Germline V lookup: CDR1 KGHSH, CDR2 LQKENI. This CDR3 spans 14 amino acids. The ends were cut back, 3 bases at V and 3 bases at J, with 10 bases in the middle. This chain's CDR3 is CASSPSTATDTQYF. The DNA for the CDR3 is TGTGCCAGCTCACCGTCGACAGCAACAGATACGCAGTATTTT.

This clone was seen a handful of times. V and J are TRBV5-4 and TRBJ2-5; D remains ambiguous. The CDR3 loop spans 11 amino acids. Trimming shortened V by 2 bases and J by 5 bases, and 4 bases separated the two germline ends. CDR1 is SGHNT, CDR2 YYREEE, per germline (reference sequence). CDR3 DNA: TGTGCCAGCAGCTTTATGGAGACCCAGTACTTC. Encoded protein: CASSFMETQYF.

J is TRBJ2-5 and V is TRBV14; TRBD1 matches at 8 bases. The trim removed 4 bases at V and 4 bases at J, leaving 11 bases unmatched. The CDR3 spans 16 residues. Germline CDR1 is SGHDN and CDR2 is FVKESK. The CDR3 sequence is CASSLGQGRYPETQYF. DNA for the CDR3: TGTGCCAGCAGCCTCGGACAGGGTCGGTATCCAGAGACCCAGTACTTC.

This chain uses TRBV11-2 with TRBJ2-7, with 7 bases lining up with TRBD1. From germline, CDR1 is SGHAT and CDR2 FQNNGV. The V segment lost 5 bases and the J segment 8 bases; nucleotides outside the gene matches: 12. The CDR3 extends over 14 amino acids. The CDR3 sequence: CASSPYEGAVQQYF. For the CDR3, the DNA is TGTGCCAGCAGCCCCTACGAGGGGGCCGTGCAGCAGTACTTC.